Reported below is one T cell receptor beta chain. The method was immunoSEQ multiplex PCR; TCRdb's version includes in-frame clones alone and lacks a portion of them. The sample holds approximately 180,000 clones; about 86% are singletons and the top ten take more than 1.3%. The germline V gene has CDR1 SNHLY and CDR2 FYNNEI. The CDR3 covers 14 residues. V was pared by 6 bases and J by 0 bases, with 11 bases between. The data belong to a study of cytomegalovirus exposure and HLA in healthy donors. The sample consisted of PBMCs. The rearrangement uses TRBV2 and TRBJ1-2; D gene ambiguous. This clonotype was sampled from a woman in her twenties or thirties in good health and CMV-seronegative. CDR3 sequence reads: CASSLEVSNYGYTF. CDR3 nucleotide sequence: TGTGCCAGCAGCCTGGAGGTTTCTAACTATGGCTACACCTTC.